Following are 29 T cell receptor beta chains from one sample sequenced in a study of OX40 agonist ivuxolimab in advanced cancers. The data were produced by immunoSEQ multiplex PCR, yet TCRdb's version contains in-frame clones alone and is incomplete. The repertoire has around 76,000 clones, 60% to 80% of them found once; the top ten carry approximately 5%. Material: CD4+ or CD8+ T cells sorted from blood, obtained in a trial of the OX40 agonist ivuxolimab. The source of these receptors is an adult with an advanced solid tumor such as melanoma, head and neck, liver or kidney cancer.

The chain uses TRBV19 and TRBJ2-7; 7 nucleotides agree with TRBD2. With 3 bases clipped from V and 5 bases from J, the junction kept 4 bases outside the gene matches. This CDR3 contains 13 residues. The germline CDR1 and CDR2 sequences are LNHDA and SQIVND (reference sequence). CDR3 region: CASSMDGGDEQYF. In DNA, the CDR3 is TGTGCCAGTAGTATGGATGGGGGGGACGAGCAGTACTTC.

This chain connects TRBV10-2 to TRBJ1-1, with 8 bases matching TRBD1. This CDR3 has 13 amino acids. V dropped 9 bases and J dropped 1; count of bases not matched to a gene: 4. The V gene's germline CDR1 is WSHSY and CDR2 SAAADI. The CDR3 DNA is TGCGCCAGTATGGACAGGGCGAACACTGAAGCTTTCTTT. Amino acid sequence: CASMDRANTEAFF.

This chain joins TRBV19 and TRBJ1-1, with 7 bases lining up with TRBD1. V lost 1 base to trimming and J lost 7 bases; unmatched junction nucleotides: 3. This CDR3 has 13 amino acids. Germline CDR1 and CDR2: LNHDA and SQIVND (reference sequence). CDR3 nucleotides: TGTGCCAGTAGTATAGGTAACAGGGGTGAAGCTTTCTTT. It codes for CASSIGNRGEAFF.

In DNA, the CDR3 is TGCGCCAGCGGTGGGGGATGGACAGGGCCGGTCTACGAGCAGTACTTC. This encodes CASGGGWTGPVYEQYF. The chain uses TRBV5-1 and TRBJ2-7; 8 bases agree with TRBD1. The germline gives CDR1 SGHRS, CDR2 YFSETQ. V dropped 7 bases and J dropped 3; count of bases not matched to a gene: 15. The CDR3 totals 16 residues.

This sequence joins TRBV4-3 and TRBJ1-2, with 10 bases that match TRBD1. This CDR3 spans 16 amino acids. The V gene end was trimmed by 0 bases and the J gene end by 4 bases; junction bases not matched to a gene: 5. The germline CDR1 and CDR2 sequences are LGHNA and YSLEER. The CDR3 loop reads CASSQDRQGAGYGYTF. The CDR3 DNA follows: TGCGCCAGCAGCCAAGATCGACAGGGGGCTGGCTATGGCTACACCTTC.

Many counts were recorded for this clone. This chain connects TRBV30 to TRBJ1-5, with TRBD1 matching over 9 bases. Germline values: CDR1 GTSNPN, CDR2 SVGIG (reference sequence). The CDR3 is made up of 14 amino acids. With 5 bases clipped from V and 2 bases from J, the junction kept 4 bases outside the gene matches. CDR3 sequence reads: CAWERTGGNQPQHF. CDR3 sequence (DNA): TGTGCCTGGGAGCGGACAGGGGGCAATCAGCCCCAGCATTTT.

The chain employs TRBV18 and TRBJ2-7; 7 nucleotides match TRBD1. In germline, CDR1 is KGHSH, CDR2 LQKENI. The junction had 5 bases not matched to a gene; V was cut back by 4 bases and J by 2 bases. The CDR3 is made up of 14 amino acids. CDR3 protein: CASSRSGQTYEQYF. In nucleotides, the CDR3 is TGTGCCAGCTCACGCTCGGGACAGACCTACGAGCAGTACTTC.

This clone has a handful of counts. This sequence joins TRBV14 and TRBJ1-1; 9 bases are a match to TRBD1. The CDR3 spans 16 residues. Per the germline V gene, CDR1 is SGHDN and CDR2 is FVKESK. V shed 3 bases and J 3 bases; nucleotides not matched to a gene: 8. Here the CDR3 reads CASSQTGGSKYTEAFF. In DNA, the CDR3 is TGTGCCAGCAGCCAGACAGGGGGGTCTAAGTACACTGAAGCTTTCTTT.

This chain links TRBV30 with TRBJ1-5, with no clear D. This CDR3 region has 16 residues. CDR1 and CDR2 (germline): GTSNPN, SVGIG (reference sequence). V dropped 0 bases and J dropped 0 bases, with 12 bases sitting between them. This CDR3 reads CAWSVYGGYSNQPQHF. The CDR3 DNA follows: TGTGCCTGGAGTGTATATGGCGGTTATAGCAATCAGCCCCAGCATTTT.

Only one count was recorded for this clone. The V gene is TRBV10-1, the J gene TRBJ2-1; D remains ambiguous. The CDR3 has 16 amino acids. The V and J ends lost 0 bases and 4 bases respectively, with 13 bases between them. Germline assignment: CDR1 WNHNN and CDR2 SYGVQD (reference sequence). The CDR3 DNA sequence: TGCGCCAGCAGTGAGTCGGTGGGCCTTTTATACAATGAGCAGTTCTTC. Its translation: CASSESVGLLYNEQFF.

V and J are TRBV5-4 and TRBJ1-2, with 7 bases fitting TRBD1. Germline V lookup: CDR1 SGHNT, CDR2 YYREEE (reference sequence). Trimming removed 0 bases from V and 4 bases from J; junction bases left unmatched: 15. The CDR3 has 18 amino acids. This chain's CDR3 is CASSLESLGHRGLYGYTF. In DNA form, the CDR3 reads TGTGCCAGCAGCTTGGAATCGTTGGGGCACAGGGGTCTCTATGGCTACACCTTC.

The CDR3: CASSLGGGAAQPQHF. The CDR3 DNA reads TGTGCCAGCAGCCTGGGCGGGGGCGCGGCCCAGCCCCAGCATTTT. The genes are TRBV7-8 and TRBJ1-5, with D perhaps TRBD1 (6 bases). The V end was cut by 5 bases, the J end by 7 bases, with 18 bases between. The V gene's germline CDR1 is SGHVS and CDR2 FQNEAQ. The CDR3 extends over 15 amino acids.

This clone is a singleton in its sample. This chain uses TRBV7-3 with TRBJ2-3; D is possibly TRBD2 (5 bases). This CDR3 region has 15 residues. Trimming left V 5 bases short and J 7 bases short, with 19 bases between. Germline V gives CDR1 SGHTA, CDR2 FQGTGA. CDR3 in DNA: TGTGCCAGCAGCCAAAACGTTGCGGCTAGCCATACGCAGTATTTT. Residues: CASSQNVAASHTQYF.

The V call is TRBV6-5, the J call TRBJ2-7; unclear D gene. V lost 6 bases and J 2 bases, leaving 14 bases between the germline ends. Looked up from germline, CDR1 is MNHEY and CDR2 is SVGAGI. The CDR3 is 14 residues long. CDR3 loop: CASSPGGSTYEQYF. The DNA for the CDR3 is TGTGCCAGCAGCCCCGGTGGCAGCACCTACGAGCAGTACTTC.

The chain uses TRBV9 and TRBJ1-1; D gene ambiguous. The CDR3 contains 15 residues. V was clipped by 2 bases and J by 0 bases, with 11 bases between them. Germline assignment: CDR1 SGDLS and CDR2 YYNGEE. CDR3 in DNA: TGTGCCAGCAGCGTTTCCGACACTCTGAACACTGAAGCTTTCTTT. Translated: CASSVSDTLNTEAFF. The full variable domain, in which reference TRBV9 and TRBJ1-1 provide the parts outside the CDR3, is DSGVTQTPKHLITATGQRVTLRCSPRSGDLSVYWYQQSLDQGLQFLIQYYNGEERAKGNILERFSAQQFPDLHSELNLSSLELGDSALYFCASSVSDTLNTEAFFGQGTRLTVV.

The rearrangement uses TRBV4-2 and TRBJ2-1; D remains ambiguous. This CDR3 contains 14 residues. V was pared by 7 bases and J by 6 bases, with 16 bases between. Looked up from germline, CDR1 is LGHNA and CDR2 is YNFKEQ. The CDR3 DNA is TGTGCCAGCATGGACCTAAAGGGCGGCAATGAGCAGTTCTTC. Protein product: CASMDLKGGNEQFF.

The rearrangement links TRBV28 to TRBJ2-4; perhaps TRBD1 as D (6 bases). The germline V and J ends were trimmed by 5 bases and 4 bases, with 15 bases remaining between them. Germline lookup yields CDR1 MDHEN and CDR2 SYDVKM. The CDR3 runs 15 residues. This CDR3 reads CASSTQGEAKNIQYF. The CDR3 coding sequence is TGTGCCAGCAGTACACAGGGAGAGGCAAAAAACATTCAGTACTTC.

The chain recombines TRBV10-1 with TRBJ2-1; 9 bases are a match to TRBD2. Germline values: CDR1 WNHNN, CDR2 SYGVQD (reference sequence). Trimming at V came to 4 bases and at J to 3 bases, leaving 13 bases not matched to a gene. The CDR3 covers 18 residues. CDR3 protein: CASSAGTASGIYYNEQFF. DNA of the CDR3: TGCGCCAGCAGTGCCGGGACAGCTAGCGGGATCTACTACAATGAGCAGTTCTTC.

This sequence joins TRBV28 and TRBJ2-7; 11 bases match TRBD2. Germline values: CDR1 MDHEN, CDR2 SYDVKM. Trimming removed 4 bases from V and 3 bases from J; junction bases left unmatched: 5. CDR3 length equals 15 residues. CDR3 protein: CASSSYTSGSYEQYF. CDR3 bases: TGTGCCAGCAGTTCCTATACTAGCGGGAGCTACGAGCAGTACTTC.

The CDR3 nucleotides read TGTGCCAGTAGTATTTCAGTTGGGACAGGGGGACAGGAGACCCAGTACTTC. Protein: CASSISVGTGGQETQYF. This chain links TRBV19 with TRBJ2-5; 11 bases are a match to TRBD1. The J segment lost 5 bases and the V segment lost 3 bases, leaving 11 bases of the junction unmatched. Germline values: CDR1 LNHDA, CDR2 SQIVND (reference sequence). CDR3 size: 17 residues.

This chain joins TRBV6-1 and TRBJ1-1; the match to TRBD1 covers 7 bases. CDR1 and CDR2 from the germline V gene are MNHNS and SASEGT. The J segment lost 2 bases and the V segment lost 5 bases, leaving 8 bases of the junction unmatched. This CDR3 has 15 amino acids. The CDR3 loop is CASSSPTGTNTEAFF. The DNA for the CDR3 is TGTGCCAGCAGTTCCCCGACAGGGACAAACACTGAAGCTTTCTTT.

The chain carries TRBV27 and TRBJ1-2; tentative D call: TRBD1 (5 bases). Per the germline V gene, CDR1 is MNHEY and CDR2 is SMNVEV (reference sequence). The V end was cut by 2 bases, the J end by 4 bases, with 11 bases between. There are 14 residues in the CDR3. The DNA for the CDR3 is TGTGCCAGCAGTTTAAAGCTCGACAGCTATGGCTACACCTTC. Its protein product is CASSLKLDSYGYTF.

The table lists this clone with a few counts. The chain is built from TRBV5-8 and TRBJ2-7, with 13 bases lining up with TRBD2. V shed 4 bases, J shed 6 bases, and the junction held 7 bases outside the gene matches. The CDR3 totals 15 residues. CDR1 and CDR2 (germline): SGHTS, YDEGEE. The CDR3 nucleotides read TGTGCCAGCAGCCCGCGACTAGCGGGAGGAAGCGAGCAGTACTTC. Translating it yields CASSPRLAGGSEQYF.

The V and J genes are TRBV11-3 and TRBJ1-1; 9 nucleotides align to TRBD1. Germline CDR1 is SGHNT and CDR2 is YENEEA. CDR3 length: 14 amino acids. J was trimmed by 4 bases and V by 1 base; bases with no gene match: 1. The CDR3 DNA sequence: TGTGCCAGCAGCTTAGGGGGACAGGGCACTGAAGCTTTCTTT. Its protein product is CASSLGGQGTEAFF. Full variable domain (missing parts from reference TRBV11-3 and TRBJ1-1): EAGVVQSPRYKIIEKKQPVAFWCNPISGHNTLYWYLQNLGQGPELLIRYENEEAVDDSQLPKDRFSAERLKGVDSTLKIQPAELGDSAVYLCASSLGGQGTEAFFGQGTRLTVV.

The gene calls are TRBV4-1 and TRBJ2-1; 10 positions agree with TRBD2. The germline V gene encodes CDR1 MGHRA and CDR2 YSYEKL. This CDR3 region has 18 residues. J lost 0 bases, V lost 3 bases, and 8 bases had no gene match. CDR3 residues: CASSHISAGGSSYNEQFF. The CDR3 DNA is TGCGCCAGCAGCCATATTTCAGCGGGAGGGAGCTCCTACAATGAGCAGTTCTTC.

In its sample, this clone was seen a few times. The CDR3 end shows no conserved phenylalanine or tryptophan, and so a read error is likely. The limits of the CDR3 on the DNA are not certain, so only TCRdb's listed CDR3 is given. The V call is TRBV21-1, the J call TRBJ1-2. TRBV21-1 is noted as a pseudogene. The CDR3 length is 9 residues, termini included. Here the CDR3 reads CASGSSGAP.

The rearrangement links TRBV6-5 to TRBJ1-2; 7 nucleotides align to TRBD1. The CDR3 contains 12 residues. Losses at the gene ends were 6 bases for V and 7 bases for J; bases not matched to a gene: 5. Germline assignment: CDR1 MNHEY and CDR2 SVGAGI. CDR3 sequence: CASSQDRSGYTF. The DNA of the CDR3 is TGTGCCAGCAGCCAGGACAGGAGTGGCTACACCTTC.

The V and J genes are TRBV7-9 and TRBJ2-7; D remains unclear. The CDR3 is made up of 12 amino acids. The germline V and J ends were trimmed by 1 base and 0 bases, with 1 base remaining between them. CDR1 is SEHNR, CDR2 FQNEAQ, per germline (reference sequence). Here the CDR3 DNA reads TGTGCCAGCAGCTTAGTCTCCTACGAGCAGTACTTC. Encoded protein: CASSLVSYEQYF.

The V and J genes are TRBV29-1 and TRBJ1-1; 9 positions agree with TRBD1. This CDR3 comprises 17 residues. CDR1 is SQVTM and CDR2 is ANQGSEA in the germline V gene. V was clipped by 3 bases and J by 0 bases; unmatched bases: 11. The CDR3 loop is CSVEVGQGARLNTEAFF. CDR3 nucleotide sequence: TGCAGCGTTGAGGTGGGACAGGGAGCTAGATTGAACACTGAAGCTTTCTTT.